The 25 T cell receptor beta chains given below trace back to one sample, sequenced in a study of CD4 T cell repertoires in COVID-19. The method was immunoSEQ multiplex PCR; TCRdb's version includes in-frame clones alone and lacks a portion of them. The data hold tens of thousands of clones, with around four fifths observed a single time. The starting material was CD4+ T cells from peripheral blood, obtained after recovery from COVID-19. The receptor set was obtained from a human donor who had COVID-19.

The gene calls are TRBV7-8 and TRBJ2-2; D tentatively fits TRBD1 or TRBD2 (5 bases each). CDR3 length equals 15 residues. Germline loops: CDR1 SGHVS, CDR2 FQNEAQ. The V end was cut by 4 bases, the J end by 1 base, with 10 bases between. The chain's CDR3 is CASSSLGGNTGELFF. DNA for the CDR3: TGTGCCAGCAGCTCCCTTGGGGGGAACACCGGGGAGCTGTTTTTT.

This clone was detected a few times. The rearrangement uses TRBV7-3 and TRBJ2-2; D perhaps matches TRBD1 (5 bases). Looked up from germline, CDR1 is SGHTA and CDR2 is FQGTGA. The germline V and J ends were trimmed by 7 bases and 1 base, with 13 bases remaining between them. The length of the CDR3 is 15 residues. CDR3 region: CASTVGPRNTGELFF. CDR3 DNA: TGTGCCAGCACCGTGGGGCCGAGGAACACCGGGGAGCTGTTTTTT.

The V and J genes are TRBV14 and TRBJ2-1, with unresolved D. Trimming took off 0 bases at V and 15 bases at J, with 15 bases between the two ends. Germline V lookup: CDR1 SGHDN, CDR2 FVKESK. The CDR3 consists of 13 residues. The CDR3 sequence is CASSQDWTFRLFF. CDR3 coding DNA: TGTGCCAGCAGCCAAGATTGGACCTTTCGGCTGTTCTTC.

The rearrangement links TRBV4-2 to TRBJ1-3; D is possibly TRBD1 (5 bases). The CDR3 loop spans 16 amino acids. V was clipped by 0 bases and J by 1 base, with 10 bases between them. The germline CDR1 and CDR2 sequences are LGHNA and YNFKEQ. As DNA, the CDR3 is TGTGCCAGCAGCCAAGATCCAGCAGGGTCTGGAAACACCATATATTTT. Amino acid sequence: CASSQDPAGSGNTIYF.

The chain employs TRBV7-3 and TRBJ1-1; 8 nucleotides line up with TRBD1. The CDR3 has 14 residues. Germline lookup yields CDR1 SGHTA and CDR2 FQGTGA. The V and J ends lost 5 bases and 4 bases, in that order; junction bases with no gene match: 6. In DNA form, the CDR3 reads TGTGCCAGCAGCCTCACAGACAGGGGCACTGAAGCTTTCTTT. Protein product: CASSLTDRGTEAFF.

This chain links TRBV6-5 with TRBJ1-6; 8 bases agree with TRBD1. V shed 4 bases and J 8 bases; nucleotides not matched to a gene: 4. The CDR3 covers 14 residues. From germline, CDR1 is MNHEY and CDR2 SVGAGI. CDR3 protein: CASSFDRGDSPLHF. CDR3 nucleotide sequence: TGTGCCAGCAGTTTCGACAGGGGCGATTCACCCCTCCACTTT.

This chain joins TRBV4-2 and TRBJ2-7; 8 nucleotides line up with TRBD2. The V gene end was trimmed by 1 base and the J gene end by 2 bases; junction bases not matched to a gene: 13. CDR1 and CDR2 from the germline V gene are LGHNA and YNFKEQ. The CDR3 contains 18 residues. CDR3 bases: TGTGCCAGCAGCCAAGGCCTATTCGGACTAGCTACGACCTACGAGCAGTACTTC. Translated, it gives CASSQGLFGLATTYEQYF.

The chain joins TRBV5-1 to TRBJ2-7; D possibly corresponds to TRBD1 (6 bases). CDR1 is SGHRS and CDR2 is YFSETQ in the germline V gene. This CDR3 is 13 amino acids long. Trimming left V 4 bases short and J 1 base short, with 9 bases between. The CDR3 loop reads CASSRGQSYEQYF. The CDR3 coding sequence is TGCGCCAGCAGCCGGGGACAATCCTACGAGCAGTACTTC. The whole variable domain, remainder taken from reference TRBV5-1 and TRBJ2-7, is KAGVTQTPRYLIKTRGQQVTLSCSPISGHRSVSWYQQTPGQGLQFLFEYFSETQRNKGNFPGRFSGRQFSNSRSEMNVSTLELGDSALYLCASSRGQSYEQYFGPGTRLTVT.

V usage is TRBV20-1 and J usage is TRBJ2-7, with D possibly being TRBD1 or TRBD2 (6 bases each). CDR1 is DFQATT, CDR2 SNEGSKA, per germline (reference sequence). The CDR3 totals 11 residues. The CDR3 loop is CRWGAGNEQYF. In nucleotides, the CDR3 is TGCAGGTGGGGGGCCGGAAACGAGCAGTACTTC.

This rearrangement joins TRBV4-1 to TRBJ2-7; 8 bases are shared with TRBD1. CDR1 MGHRA and CDR2 YSYEKL come from the germline V gene. V shed 5 bases, J shed 2 bases, and the junction held 11 bases outside the gene matches. CDR3 length: 16 amino acids. The CDR3 is CASSASARQGTYEQYF. The CDR3 bases are TGCGCCAGCAGCGCCTCAGCGAGACAGGGGACCTACGAGCAGTACTTC.

In this sample, this clone turned up a few times. The rearrangement links TRBV28 to TRBJ1-6; TRBD1 matches 7 bases. The CDR3 contains 16 residues. In germline, CDR1 is MDHEN, CDR2 SYDVKM. The V gene end was trimmed by 6 bases and the J gene end by 3 bases; junction bases not matched to a gene: 8. The CDR3: CASRSGTAIYNSPLHF. The CDR3 bases are TGTGCCAGCAGGTCCGGGACAGCGATCTATAATTCACCCCTCCACTTT.

V usage is TRBV12-5 and J usage is TRBJ2-5; 15 nucleotides line up with TRBD2. V trimming: 4 bases; J trimming: 2 bases; junction bases outside the gene matches: 2. Looked up from germline, CDR1 is LGHNT and CDR2 is FRNRAP. CDR3 length: 16 residues. The CDR3 DNA is TGTGCTAGTGGTTCGGGACTAGCGGGGGGACAAGAGACCCAGTACTTC. Translation: CASGSGLAGGQETQYF. Complete variable domain (other parts from reference TRBV12-5 and TRBJ2-5): DARVTQTPRHKVTEMGQEVTMRCQPILGHNTVFWYRQTMMQGLELLAYFRNRAPLDDSGMPKDRFSAEMPDATLATLKIQPSEPRDSAVYFCASGSGLAGGQETQYFGPGTRLLVL.

The chain couples TRBV7-9 to TRBJ1-1; 12 bases align to TRBD1. The CDR3 spans 17 residues. Germline CDR1 SEHNR, CDR2 FQNEAQ (reference sequence). After removal of 4 bases from V and 1 base from J, the junction contained 7 bases not matched to a gene. The CDR3 region is CASSSGGTGGSNTEAFF. In DNA form, the CDR3 reads TGTGCCAGCAGCTCTGGGGGGACAGGGGGCTCGAACACTGAAGCTTTCTTT. The entire variable domain, with the rest obtained from reference TRBV7-9 and TRBJ1-1, is as follows: DTGVSQNPRHKITKRGQNVTFRCDPISEHNRLYWYRQTLGQGPEFLTYFQNEAQLEKSRLLSDRFSAERPKGSFSTLEIQRTEQGDSAMYLCASSSGGTGGSNTEAFFGQGTRLTVV.

The chain combines TRBV11-2 with TRBJ2-7, with TRBD1 identical over 7 bases. The trim removed 4 bases at V and 5 bases at J, leaving 8 bases unmatched. The germline CDR1 and CDR2 sequences are SGHAT and FQNNGV. The CDR3 totals 14 residues. The CDR3 sequence is CASSSDRESNEQYF. The CDR3 DNA is TGTGCCAGCAGCTCAGACAGGGAATCCAACGAGCAGTACTTC.

The chain combines TRBV9 with TRBJ1-1; 9 positions match TRBD1. Germline V gives CDR1 SGDLS, CDR2 YYNGEE. J gave up 4 bases and V 4 bases, and 11 bases lay outside the gene matches. The CDR3 runs to 16 residues. This chain's CDR3 is CASSPLTGGAVTEAFF. The CDR3 nucleotides read TGTGCCAGCAGCCCATTAACAGGGGGCGCAGTCACTGAAGCTTTCTTT.

The chain uses TRBV11-3 and TRBJ2-7; no clear D gene. Trimming pared 5 bases from V and 6 bases from J, leaving 14 bases between. CDR3 size: 13 residues. From germline, CDR1 is SGHNT and CDR2 YENEEA. Written as DNA, the CDR3 is TGTGCCAGCAGCCCTTCCCGGGCAGGCGAGCAGTACTTC. The encoded protein is CASSPSRAGEQYF.

This rearrangement joins TRBV11-1 to TRBJ1-6; TRBD1 aligns across 7 bases. The CDR3 is made up of 15 amino acids. Germline CDR1 and CDR2: SGHAT and FQDESV (reference sequence). V was pared by 5 bases and J by 9 bases, with 10 bases of the junction left unmatched. In DNA form, the CDR3 reads TGTGCCAGCAGCACCGACAGGGCGGACAGTTCACCCCTCCACTTT. Protein: CASSTDRADSSPLHF.

This chain uses TRBV24-1 with TRBJ1-3; D gene uncertain. This CDR3 spans 10 amino acids. CDR1 and CDR2 from the germline V gene are KGHDR and SFDVKD. Trimming left V 7 bases short and J 4 bases short, with 1 base between. The CDR3 region has the DNA TGTGCCACCAGGGGAAACACCATATATTTT. The encoded protein is CATRGNTIYF.

The genes are TRBV7-9 and TRBJ2-2; D call uncertain. Germline V gene data show CDR1 as SEHNR and CDR2 as FQNEAQ (reference sequence). This CDR3 comprises 11 residues. Trimming removed 6 bases at V and 4 bases at J, with 3 bases between. The CDR3 DNA reads TGTGCCAGCAGGTCCACCGGGGAGCTGTTTTTT. This codes for CASRSTGELFF.

The chain couples TRBV7-2 to TRBJ2-7, with a possible D match to TRBD2 (5 bases). Germline V gene data show CDR1 as SGHTA and CDR2 as FQGNSA. Trimming pared 1 base from V and 2 bases from J, leaving 15 bases between. The CDR3 totals 16 residues. CDR3 residues: CASSLEGLALPYEQYF. The CDR3 DNA reads TGTGCCAGCAGCTTAGAAGGGCTAGCCCTCCCCTACGAGCAGTACTTC.

The V gene is TRBV7-8, the J gene TRBJ2-1; possibly TRBD1 for D (5 bases). The germline V gene has CDR1 SGHVS and CDR2 FQNEAQ. V lost 3 bases, J lost 4 bases, and 10 bases lay in between. This CDR3 spans 14 amino acids. The CDR3 DNA follows: TGTGCCAGCAGCTTGGGGCACGTATACAATGAGCAGTTCTTC. Translation: CASSLGHVYNEQFF.

The chain uses TRBV20-1 and TRBJ1-2; 7 bases agree with TRBD1. This CDR3 comprises 11 residues. Trimming removed 6 bases from V and 7 bases from J; junction bases left unmatched: 5. Per the germline V gene, CDR1 is DFQATT and CDR2 is SNEGSKA (reference sequence). CDR3 DNA sequence: TGCAGTGCACGACAGGGTTTTGGCTACACCTTC. As protein: CSARQGFGYTF.

The chain uses TRBV5-6 and TRBJ1-2; the D is unclear. Trimming left V 0 bases short and J 1 base short, with 7 bases between. From germline, CDR1 is SGHDT and CDR2 YYEEEE. The CDR3 covers 14 residues. The CDR3 region is CASSLVGNNYGYTF. CDR3 DNA sequence: TGTGCCAGCAGCTTGGTGGGCAATAACTATGGCTACACCTTC.

The V and J genes are TRBV10-3 and TRBJ2-1, with 7 bases lining up with TRBD2. Germline V lookup: CDR1 ENHRY, CDR2 SYGVKD. This CDR3 is 13 amino acids long. The V segment lost 8 bases and the J segment 7 bases; nucleotides outside the gene matches: 8. CDR3 residues: CAIGLDWGNEQFF. For the CDR3, the DNA is TGTGCCATCGGACTAGATTGGGGAAATGAGCAGTTCTTC.

This clone occurred a few times. The chain uses TRBV12-3 or TRBV12-4 and TRBJ2-1, with D maybe TRBD1 (5 bases). The V gene lost 8 bases and the J gene lost 4 bases, with 6 bases spanning the gap. This CDR3 contains 11 residues. CDR3 DNA: TGTGCCAGCCAGGGATACAATGAGCAGTTCTTC. This gives the protein CASQGYNEQFF.